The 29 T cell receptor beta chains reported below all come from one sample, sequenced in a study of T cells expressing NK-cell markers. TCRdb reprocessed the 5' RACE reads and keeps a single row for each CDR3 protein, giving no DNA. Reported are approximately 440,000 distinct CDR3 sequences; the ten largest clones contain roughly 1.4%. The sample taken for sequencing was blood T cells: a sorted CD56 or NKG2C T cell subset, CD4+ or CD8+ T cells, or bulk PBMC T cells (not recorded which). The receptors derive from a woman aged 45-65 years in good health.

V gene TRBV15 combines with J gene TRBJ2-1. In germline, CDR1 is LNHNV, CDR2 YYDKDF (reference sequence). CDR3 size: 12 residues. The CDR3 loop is CATTQDGNEQFF.

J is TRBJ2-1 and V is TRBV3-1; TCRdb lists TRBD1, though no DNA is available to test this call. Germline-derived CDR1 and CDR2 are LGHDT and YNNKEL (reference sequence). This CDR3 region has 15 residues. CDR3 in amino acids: CASSQDRDLYNEQFF.

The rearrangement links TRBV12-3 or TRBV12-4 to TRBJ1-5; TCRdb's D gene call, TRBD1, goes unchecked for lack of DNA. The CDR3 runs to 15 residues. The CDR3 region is CASSFSWGANQPQHF.

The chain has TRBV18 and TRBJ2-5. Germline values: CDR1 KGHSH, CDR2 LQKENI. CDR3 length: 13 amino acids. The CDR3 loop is CASSPIPEETQYF.

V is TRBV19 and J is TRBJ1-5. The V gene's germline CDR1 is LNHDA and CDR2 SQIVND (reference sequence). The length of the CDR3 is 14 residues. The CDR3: CASSGVGSNQPQHF. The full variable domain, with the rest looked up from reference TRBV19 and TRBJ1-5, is DGGITQSPKYLFRKEGQNVTLSCEQNLNHDAMYWYRQDPGQGLRLIYYSQIVNDFQKGDIAEGYSVSREKKESFPLTVTSAQKNPTAFYLCASSGVGSNQPQHFGDGTRLSIL.

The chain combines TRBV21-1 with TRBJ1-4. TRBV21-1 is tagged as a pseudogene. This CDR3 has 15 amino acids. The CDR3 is CASSVRRRDNEKLFF.

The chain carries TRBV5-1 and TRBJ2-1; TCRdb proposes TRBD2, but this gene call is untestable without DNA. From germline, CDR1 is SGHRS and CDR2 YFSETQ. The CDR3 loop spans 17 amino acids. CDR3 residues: CASSLAKGLAGMNEQFF.

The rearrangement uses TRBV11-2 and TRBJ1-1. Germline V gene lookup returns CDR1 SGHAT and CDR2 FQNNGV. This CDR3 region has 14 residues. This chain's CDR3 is CASSATGSGRQAFF.

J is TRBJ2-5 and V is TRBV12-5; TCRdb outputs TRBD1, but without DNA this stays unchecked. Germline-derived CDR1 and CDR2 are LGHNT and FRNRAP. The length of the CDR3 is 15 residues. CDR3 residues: CASGLGGQGAKTQYF.

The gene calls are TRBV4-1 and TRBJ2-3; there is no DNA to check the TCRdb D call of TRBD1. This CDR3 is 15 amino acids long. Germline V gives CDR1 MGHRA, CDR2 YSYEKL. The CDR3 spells CASSQVGTGTDTQYF.

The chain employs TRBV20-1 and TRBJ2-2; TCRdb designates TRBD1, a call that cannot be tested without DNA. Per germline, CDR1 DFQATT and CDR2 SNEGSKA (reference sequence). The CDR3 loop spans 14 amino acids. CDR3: CSALAGTFTGELFF.

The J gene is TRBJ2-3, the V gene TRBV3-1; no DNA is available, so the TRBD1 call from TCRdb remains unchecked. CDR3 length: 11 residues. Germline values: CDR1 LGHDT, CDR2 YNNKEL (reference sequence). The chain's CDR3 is CASSQRGLEYF.

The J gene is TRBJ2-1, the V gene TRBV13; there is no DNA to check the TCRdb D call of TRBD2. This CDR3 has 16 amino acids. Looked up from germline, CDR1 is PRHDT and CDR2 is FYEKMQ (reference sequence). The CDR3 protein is CASSSGTSAWGNEQFF.

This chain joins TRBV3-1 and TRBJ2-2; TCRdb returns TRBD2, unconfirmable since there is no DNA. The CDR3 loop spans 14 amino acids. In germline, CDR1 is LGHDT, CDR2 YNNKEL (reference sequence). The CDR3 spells CASSGLSGTGELFF.

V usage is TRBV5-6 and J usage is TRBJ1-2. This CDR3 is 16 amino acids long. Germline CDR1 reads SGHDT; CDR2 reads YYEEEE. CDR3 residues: CASSSEPMGITGGYTF.

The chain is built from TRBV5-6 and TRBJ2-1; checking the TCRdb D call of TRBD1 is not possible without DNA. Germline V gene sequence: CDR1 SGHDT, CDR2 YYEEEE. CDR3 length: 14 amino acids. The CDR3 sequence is CASDNRDTYNEQFF.

The CDR3 region is CATSDLNSGMDNEQFF. This chain connects TRBV24-1 to TRBJ2-1; TCRdb proposes TRBD2, but this gene call is untestable without DNA. In germline, CDR1 is KGHDR, CDR2 SFDVKD. The CDR3 contains 16 residues.

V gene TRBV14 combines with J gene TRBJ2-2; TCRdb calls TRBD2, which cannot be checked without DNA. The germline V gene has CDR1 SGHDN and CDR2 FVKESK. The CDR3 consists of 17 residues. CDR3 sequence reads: CASSFASGSLGAGELFF.

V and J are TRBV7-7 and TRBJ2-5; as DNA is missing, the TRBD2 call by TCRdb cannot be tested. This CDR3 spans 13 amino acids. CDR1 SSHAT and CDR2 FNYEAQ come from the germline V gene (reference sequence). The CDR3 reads CASSLGLEQAQYF.

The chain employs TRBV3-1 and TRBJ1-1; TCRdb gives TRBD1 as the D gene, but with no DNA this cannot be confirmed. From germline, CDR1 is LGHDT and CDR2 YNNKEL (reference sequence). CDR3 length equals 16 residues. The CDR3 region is CASSQVEGAGNTEAFF.

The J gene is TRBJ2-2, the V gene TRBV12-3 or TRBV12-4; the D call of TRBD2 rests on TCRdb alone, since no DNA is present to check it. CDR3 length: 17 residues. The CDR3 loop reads CASSLAPASHSAGELFF.

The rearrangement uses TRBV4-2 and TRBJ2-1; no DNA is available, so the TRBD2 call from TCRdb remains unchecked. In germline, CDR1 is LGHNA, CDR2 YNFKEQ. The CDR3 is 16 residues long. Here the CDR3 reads CASSQDGLAINNEQFF.

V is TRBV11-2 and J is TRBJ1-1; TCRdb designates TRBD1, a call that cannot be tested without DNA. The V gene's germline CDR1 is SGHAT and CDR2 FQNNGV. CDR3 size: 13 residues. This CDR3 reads CASSSGESTEAFF.

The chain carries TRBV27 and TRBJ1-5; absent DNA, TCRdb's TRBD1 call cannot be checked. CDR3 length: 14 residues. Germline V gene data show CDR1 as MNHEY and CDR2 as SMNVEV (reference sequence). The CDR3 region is CEGERRRLNQPQHF.

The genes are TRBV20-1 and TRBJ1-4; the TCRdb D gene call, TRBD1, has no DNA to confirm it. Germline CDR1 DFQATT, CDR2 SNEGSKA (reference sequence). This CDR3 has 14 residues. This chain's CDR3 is CSAHPGTGNEKLFF.

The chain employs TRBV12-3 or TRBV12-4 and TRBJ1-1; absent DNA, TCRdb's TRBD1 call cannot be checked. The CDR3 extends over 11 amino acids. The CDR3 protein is CASSFSALTFF.

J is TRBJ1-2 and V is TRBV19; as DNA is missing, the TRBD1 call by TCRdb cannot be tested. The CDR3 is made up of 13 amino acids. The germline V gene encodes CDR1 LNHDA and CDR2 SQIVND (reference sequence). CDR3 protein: CASSLDRGNGYTF. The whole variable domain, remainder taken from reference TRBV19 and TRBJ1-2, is DGGITQSPKYLFRKEGQNVTLSCEQNLNHDAMYWYRQDPGQGLRLIYYSQIVNDFQKGDIAEGYSVSREKKESFPLTVTSAQKNPTAFYLCASSLDRGNGYTFGSGTRLTVV.

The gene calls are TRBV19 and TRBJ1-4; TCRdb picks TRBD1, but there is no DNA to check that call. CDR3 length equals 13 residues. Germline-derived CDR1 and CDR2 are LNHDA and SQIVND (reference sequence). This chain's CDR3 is CASRDLTNEKLFF.

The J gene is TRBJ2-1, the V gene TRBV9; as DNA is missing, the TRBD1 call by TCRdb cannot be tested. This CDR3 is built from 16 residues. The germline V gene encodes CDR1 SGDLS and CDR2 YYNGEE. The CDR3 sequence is CASTPGLAISYNEQFF.